These 20 T cell receptor beta chains originate from one sample sequenced in a study of vaccination effects on CD4 cells after COVID-19. Subsequent to a culture period of more than 8 days, CD4+ T cells were isolated. These receptors' targets are unknown. TCRdb keeps only in-frame clones here, not all; method: immunoSEQ multiplex PCR. In the table there are tens of thousands of clones, about three quarters of which are singletons. Material: CD4+ T cells from PBMCs cultured without peptide, obtained before COVID-19 vaccination. Receptor source: a human donor who had a prior SARS-CoV-2 infection.

This chain joins TRBV10-3 and TRBJ2-3, with D maybe TRBD2 (6 bases). From germline, CDR1 is ENHRY and CDR2 SYGVKD. CDR3 length equals 14 residues. Trimming removed 4 bases at V and 1 base at J, with 9 bases between. For the CDR3, the DNA is TGTGCCATCAGTGTCTCGGGGGGCACAGATACGCAGTATTTT. Its protein is CAISVSGGTDTQYF.

The chain has TRBV7-8 and TRBJ1-1; TRBD1 matches at 11 bases. V dropped 8 bases and J dropped 2; count of bases not matched to a gene: 4. This CDR3 is built from 14 residues. Germline-derived CDR1 and CDR2 are SGHVS and FQNEAQ. The CDR3 nucleotides are TGTGCCAGCTCTCGGACAGGGGGCAACACTGAAGCTTTCTTT. This translates into CASSRTGGNTEAFF.

The rearrangement links TRBV11-3 to TRBJ2-2; TRBD2 matches at 9 bases. The V and J ends lost 4 bases and 5 bases, in that order; junction bases with no gene match: 8. The CDR3 is made up of 16 amino acids. CDR1 and CDR2 from the germline V gene are SGHNT and YENEEA. CDR3 nucleotide sequence: TGTGCCAGCAGCTCCCTCCCGGGACTAGCAACCGGGGAGCTGTTTTTT. It encodes CASSSLPGLATGELFF.

This clone was detected once. The gene calls are TRBV7-8 and TRBJ2-1; TRBD1 matches 9 bases. The germline V gene encodes CDR1 SGHVS and CDR2 FQNEAQ. This CDR3 is built from 14 residues. V dropped 2 bases and J dropped 8; count of bases not matched to a gene: 4. The CDR3 DNA reads as TGTGCCAGCAGCTTACCGGGACAGGGCTATGAGCAGTTCTTC. Amino acids: CASSLPGQGYEQFF. The whole variable domain, remainder taken from reference TRBV7-8 and TRBJ2-1, is GAGVSQSPRYKVAKRGQDVALRCDPISGHVSLFWYQQALGQGPEFLTYFQNEAQLDKSGLPSDRFFAERPEGSVSTLKIQRTQQEDSAVYLCASSLPGQGYEQFFGPGTRLTVL.

The chain recombines TRBV7-8 with TRBJ2-5; D is possibly TRBD1 (6 bases). Trimming pared 1 base from V and 5 bases from J, leaving 14 bases between. The CDR3 is made up of 15 amino acids. Germline V lookup: CDR1 SGHVS, CDR2 FQNEAQ. The CDR3 here is CASSLEGHLGETQYF. CDR3 nucleotide sequence: TGTGCCAGCAGCTTAGAGGGACACTTGGGGGAGACCCAGTACTTC.

The V and J genes are TRBV9 and TRBJ2-1; D is uncertain. V was clipped by 4 bases and J by 5 bases, with 13 bases between them. Germline V gene lookup returns CDR1 SGDLS and CDR2 YYNGEE. CDR3 length: 14 amino acids. The CDR3 region has the DNA TGTGCCAGCAGCCCAACTGCGGCCCACAATGAGCAGTTCTTC. Encoded protein: CASSPTAAHNEQFF.

The chain couples TRBV18 to TRBJ1-3; D possibly corresponds to TRBD1 (6 bases). In germline, CDR1 is KGHSH, CDR2 LQKENI. V was shortened by 3 bases and J by 1 base, with 13 bases between the two germline ends. CDR3 size: 16 residues. In DNA, the CDR3 is TGTGCCAGCTCACCGTCCGCGGACAGTTCTGGAAACACCATATATTTT. This codes for CASSPSADSSGNTIYF.

The V call is TRBV20-1, the J call TRBJ1-2; 8 positions match TRBD1. Germline CDR1 reads DFQATT; CDR2 reads SNEGSKA (reference sequence). The V and J ends lost 3 bases and 3 bases, in that order; junction bases with no gene match: 6. This CDR3 has 14 amino acids. The CDR3 loop reads CSASLVQGDYGYTF. CDR3 sequence (DNA): TGCAGTGCTAGTTTAGTACAGGGGGACTATGGCTACACCTTC.

The gene calls are TRBV30 and TRBJ1-2, with 9 bases identical to TRBD1. Unmatched junction bases numbered 9, after V lost 5 bases and J lost 8 bases. The CDR3 is 13 residues long. The germline gives CDR1 GTSNPN, CDR2 SVGIG (reference sequence). CDR3 nucleotides: TGTGCCTGGGCGAAGGACAGGGGAGGCGGCTACACCTTC. Encoded protein: CAWAKDRGGGYTF.

J is TRBJ2-3 and V is TRBV6-6; no clear D. This CDR3 comprises 14 residues. Per germline, CDR1 MNHNY and CDR2 SVGAGI (reference sequence). Between the trimmed V and J ends, which lost 11 bases and 0 bases, there was a span of 15 bases. This chain's CDR3 is CAVLRLGSTDTQYF. The CDR3 DNA reads as TGTGCCGTCCTGAGGTTGGGGAGCACAGATACGCAGTATTTT.

The gene calls are TRBV9 and TRBJ2-7, with D possibly matching TRBD1 (5 bases). The CDR3 is 15 residues long. Looked up from germline, CDR1 is SGDLS and CDR2 is YYNGEE. Trimming cost V 0 bases and J 1 base, with 11 bases left between them. CDR3 region: CASSVAQGESYEQYF. The CDR3 region has the DNA TGTGCCAGCAGCGTAGCCCAGGGCGAATCCTACGAGCAGTACTTC.

The chain joins TRBV7-2 to TRBJ1-6; 7 bases agree with TRBD1. CDR3 length: 15 residues. V lost 2 bases to trimming and J lost 12 bases; unmatched junction nucleotides: 10. Germline CDR1 is SGHTA and CDR2 is FQGNSA. Here the CDR3 reads CASSLIGTENGPLHF. Written as DNA, the CDR3 is TGTGCCAGCAGCTTAATCGGGACAGAGAATGGACCCCTCCACTTT.

V usage is TRBV5-1 and J usage is TRBJ2-3; 7 nucleotides line up with TRBD2. CDR1 is SGHRS and CDR2 is YFSETQ in the germline V gene. The J segment lost 4 bases and the V segment lost 0 bases, leaving 11 bases of the junction unmatched. The CDR3 consists of 17 residues. The DNA for the CDR3 is TGCGCCAGCAGCTTGGTATCTGGTGCGGGAGCCCCAGATACGCAGTATTTT. Encoded protein: CASSLVSGAGAPDTQYF.

This chain uses TRBV3-1 (or the pseudogene TRBV3-2) with TRBJ2-5; no firm D call. This CDR3 region has 15 residues. Germline CDR1 and CDR2: LGHDT and YNNKEL (reference sequence). V shed 2 bases and J shed 1 base, with 11 bases lying between them. Here the CDR3 reads CASSQYPRPQETQYF. DNA for the CDR3: TGTGCCAGCAGCCAATACCCACGCCCCCAAGAGACCCAGTACTTC.

The V gene is TRBV4-2, the J gene TRBJ1-6; no clear D gene. The CDR3 runs to 13 residues. Trimming removed 4 bases at V and 13 bases at J, with 14 bases between. The germline V gene encodes CDR1 LGHNA and CDR2 YNFKEQ. CDR3 residues: CASSPGPLDPLHF. The CDR3 nucleotides are TGTGCCAGCAGCCCCGGCCCCCTTGATCCCCTCCACTTT.

This rearrangement joins TRBV6-1 to TRBJ2-7; the D is unclear. Germline CDR1 MNHNS, CDR2 SASEGT. V was clipped by 1 base and J by 3 bases, with 13 bases between them. CDR3 length: 15 amino acids. The CDR3 bases are TGTGCCAGCAGTGAAGATTCGCGCATAGGCTACGAGCAGTACTTC. Translation gives CASSEDSRIGYEQYF.

This chain joins TRBV7-2 and TRBJ2-7; 9 bases agree with TRBD1. Germline values: CDR1 SGHTA, CDR2 FQGNSA. V lost 2 bases, J lost 4 bases, and 6 bases stayed unmatched. The CDR3 extends over 15 amino acids. The CDR3 DNA reads TGTGCCAGCAGCTTAATGGGACAGGGTACTTACGAGCAGTACTTC. Amino acid sequence: CASSLMGQGTYEQYF.

This clone was detected a few times. In DNA form, the CDR3 reads TGTGCCAGCAGCTCAGGACTAGCGGGAGCCGGGGAGCTGTTTTTT. Translated, it gives CASSSGLAGAGELFF. The chain links TRBV7-3 to TRBJ2-2, with 13 bases identical to TRBD2. CDR3 size: 15 residues. Per germline, CDR1 SGHTA and CDR2 FQGTGA. The ends lost 4 bases at V and 6 bases at J; junction bases unmatched: 2.

The rearrangement links TRBV18 to TRBJ1-4; D not certain. This CDR3 is built from 14 residues. Germline V CDR1 and CDR2: KGHSH, LQKENI. The V and J ends lost 4 bases and 5 bases respectively, with 11 bases between them. The chain's CDR3 is CASSLWARNEKLFF. The DNA for the CDR3 is TGTGCCAGCTCACTTTGGGCCAGGAATGAAAAACTGTTTTTT.

The CDR3 sequence: CASKLYFNTEAFF. CDR3 DNA: TGTGCCAGCAAACTGTACTTCAACACTGAAGCTTTCTTT. The rearrangement links TRBV27 to TRBJ1-1; D remains unclear. The CDR3 runs 13 residues. V gave up 7 bases and J gave up 2 bases, with 11 bases separating them. The germline V gene has CDR1 MNHEY and CDR2 SMNVEV (reference sequence).